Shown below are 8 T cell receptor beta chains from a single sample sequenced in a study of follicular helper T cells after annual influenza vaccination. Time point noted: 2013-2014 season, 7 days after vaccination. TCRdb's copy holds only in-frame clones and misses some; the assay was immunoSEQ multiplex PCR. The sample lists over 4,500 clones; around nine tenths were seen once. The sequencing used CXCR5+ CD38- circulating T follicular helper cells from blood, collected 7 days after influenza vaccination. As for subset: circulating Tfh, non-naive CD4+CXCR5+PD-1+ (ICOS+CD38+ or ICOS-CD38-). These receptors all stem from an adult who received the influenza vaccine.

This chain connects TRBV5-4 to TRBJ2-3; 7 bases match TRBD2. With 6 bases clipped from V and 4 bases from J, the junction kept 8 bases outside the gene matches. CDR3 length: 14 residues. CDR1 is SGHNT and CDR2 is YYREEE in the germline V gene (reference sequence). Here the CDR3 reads CASNDIAGSDTQYF. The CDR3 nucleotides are TGTGCCAGCAACGATATAGCGGGCTCAGATACGCAGTATTTT. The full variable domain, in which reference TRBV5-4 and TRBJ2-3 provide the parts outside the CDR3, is ETGVTQSPTHLIKTRGQQVTLRCSSQSGHNTVSWYQQALGQGPQFIFQYYREEENGRGNFPPRFSGLQFPNYSSELNVNALELDDSALYLCASNDIAGSDTQYFGPGTRLTVL.

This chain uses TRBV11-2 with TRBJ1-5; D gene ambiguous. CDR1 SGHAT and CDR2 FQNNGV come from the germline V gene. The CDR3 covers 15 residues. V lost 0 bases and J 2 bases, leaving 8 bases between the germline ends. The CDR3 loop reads CASSLDRGGNQPQHF. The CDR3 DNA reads TGTGCCAGCAGCTTAGACCGGGGTGGCAATCAGCCCCAGCATTTT.

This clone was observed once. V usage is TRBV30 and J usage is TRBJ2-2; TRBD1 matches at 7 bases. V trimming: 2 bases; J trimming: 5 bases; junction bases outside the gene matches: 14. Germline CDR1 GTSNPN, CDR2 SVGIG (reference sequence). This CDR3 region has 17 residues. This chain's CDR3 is CAWSPSSGTERTGELFF. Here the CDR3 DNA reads TGTGCCTGGAGTCCATCATCCGGGACAGAAAGGACCGGGGAGCTGTTTTTT.

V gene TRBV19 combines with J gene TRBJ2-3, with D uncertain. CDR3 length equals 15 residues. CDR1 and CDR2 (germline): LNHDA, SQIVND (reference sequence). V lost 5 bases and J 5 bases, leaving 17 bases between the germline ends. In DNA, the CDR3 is TGTGCCAGTAGTCCACGCGGTACCCACGGAGATACGCAGTATTTT. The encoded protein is CASSPRGTHGDTQYF.

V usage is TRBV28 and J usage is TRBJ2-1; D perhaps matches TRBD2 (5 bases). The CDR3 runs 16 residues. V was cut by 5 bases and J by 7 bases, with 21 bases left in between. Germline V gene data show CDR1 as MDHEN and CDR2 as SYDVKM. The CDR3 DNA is TGTGCCAGCAGTGGTACTAGACCAAGGATGGTTAATGAGCAGTTCTTC. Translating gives CASSGTRPRMVNEQFF.

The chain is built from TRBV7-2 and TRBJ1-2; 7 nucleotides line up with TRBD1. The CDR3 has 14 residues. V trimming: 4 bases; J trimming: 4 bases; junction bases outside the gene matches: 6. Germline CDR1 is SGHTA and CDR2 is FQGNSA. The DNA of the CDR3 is TGTGCCAGCAGCTCGGACAGGAGAAGCTATGGCTACACCTTC. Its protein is CASSSDRRSYGYTF.

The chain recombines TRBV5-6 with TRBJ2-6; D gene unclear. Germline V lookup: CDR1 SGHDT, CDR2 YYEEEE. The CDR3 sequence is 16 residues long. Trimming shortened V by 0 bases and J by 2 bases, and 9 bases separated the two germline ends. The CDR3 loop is CASSLVVQAGANVLTF. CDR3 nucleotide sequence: TGTGCCAGCAGCTTGGTTGTCCAGGCTGGGGCCAACGTCCTGACTTTC.

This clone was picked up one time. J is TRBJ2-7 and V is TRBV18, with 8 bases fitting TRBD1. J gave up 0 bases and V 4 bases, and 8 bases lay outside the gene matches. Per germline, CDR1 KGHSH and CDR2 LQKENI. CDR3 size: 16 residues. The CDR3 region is CASSQAQGAASYEQYF. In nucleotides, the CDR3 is TGTGCCAGCTCACAAGCGCAGGGGGCTGCCTCCTACGAGCAGTACTTC.